This TCR beta chain was sequenced for a study of shared clonotypes between healthy human individuals. With 3 bases removed from V and 5 bases from J, the gap between germline ends came to 16 bases. The CDR3 has 16 residues. Germline V gene sequence: CDR1 WNHNN, CDR2 SYGVQD (reference sequence). The data were produced by immunoSEQ multiplex PCR, yet TCRdb's version contains in-frame clones alone and is incomplete. Found here are around 650,000 clones, 95% to 96% of them singletons; the top ten hold approximately 0.12%. General study findings and limits: Sequencing depth was predicted to influence how clonotypes are shared among donors. Some naive CD4 clonotypes, 4% to 6%, turned up in common across several donors. Generally, naive subsets came out with larger estimated richness than memory subsets. Generation probabilities of non-shared clonotypes were lower (relative to those shared by all four donors).

As defined, naive CD8 cells were CD45RO-negative and positively selected for CCR7, with terminally differentiated effector memory CD45RA+ cells excluded. As concerns this clone: Its antigen remains unknown.

The chain combines TRBV10-1 with TRBJ2-2; D may correspond to TRBD1 or TRBD2 (5 bases each). This TCR was sampled from a woman in her 30s in good health. Source material: naive CD8+ T cells sorted from blood. CDR3 in DNA: TGCGCCAGCAGTGACTTACCCGGGACGGAGACCGGGGAGCTGTTTTTT. It specifies CASSDLPGTETGELFF.